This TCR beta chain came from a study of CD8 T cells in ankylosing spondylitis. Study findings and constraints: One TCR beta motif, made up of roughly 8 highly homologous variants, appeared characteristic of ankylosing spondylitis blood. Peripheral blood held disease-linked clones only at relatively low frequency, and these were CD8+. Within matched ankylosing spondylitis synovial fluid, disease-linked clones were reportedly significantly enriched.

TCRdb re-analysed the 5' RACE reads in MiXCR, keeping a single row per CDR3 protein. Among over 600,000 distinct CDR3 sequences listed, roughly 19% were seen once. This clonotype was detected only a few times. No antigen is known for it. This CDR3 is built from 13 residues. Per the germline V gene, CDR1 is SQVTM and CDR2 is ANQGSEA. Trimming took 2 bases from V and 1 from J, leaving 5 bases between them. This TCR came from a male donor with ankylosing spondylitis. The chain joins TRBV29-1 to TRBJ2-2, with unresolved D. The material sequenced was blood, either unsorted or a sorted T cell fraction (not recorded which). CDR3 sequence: CSVERQNTGELFF. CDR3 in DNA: TGCAGCGTTGAACGCCAGAACACCGGGGAGCTGTTTTTT.